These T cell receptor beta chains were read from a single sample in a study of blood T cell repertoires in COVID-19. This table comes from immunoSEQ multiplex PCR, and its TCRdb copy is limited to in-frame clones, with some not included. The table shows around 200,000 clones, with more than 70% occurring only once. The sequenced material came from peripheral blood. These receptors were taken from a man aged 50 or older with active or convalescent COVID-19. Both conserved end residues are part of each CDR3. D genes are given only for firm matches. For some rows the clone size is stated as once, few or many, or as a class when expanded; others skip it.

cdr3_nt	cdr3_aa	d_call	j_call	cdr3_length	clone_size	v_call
TGTGCCAGCAGTTATGGGGACAGGGGATCGGCTAATGAAAAACTGTTTTTT	CASSYGDRGSANEKLFF	TRBD1	TRBJ1-4	17	NA	TRBV6-2/TRBV6-3
TGTGCTAGTGGTTCCCGGACAGGGACGCAGTATTTT	CASGSRTGTQYF	TRBD1	TRBJ2-3	12	NA	TRBV12-5
TGTGCCAGCGGGACAGGGGAGAACACCGGGGAGCTGTTTTTT	CASGTGENTGELFF	TRBD1	TRBJ2-2	14	few	TRBV11-2
TGTGCCAGTAGTCCGGGACACCTTAACTATGGCTACACCTTC	CASSPGHLNYGYTF	NA	TRBJ1-2	14	NA	TRBV19
TGCGCCAGCAGCCAAGATTTCGGTAGCGGGAGGTACGAGCAGTACTTC	CASSQDFGSGRYEQYF	TRBD2	TRBJ2-7	16	NA	TRBV4-1
TGTGCCAGCAGCGTTACACCGGGAGATCGATACGAGCAGTACTTC	CASSVTPGDRYEQYF	NA	TRBJ2-7	15	NA	TRBV9
TGTGCCAGCAGCCAAGCGACCTCCGCGGGAACCGGGGAGCTGTTTTTT	CASSQATSAGTGELFF	NA	TRBJ2-2	16	NA	TRBV3-1/TRBV3-2
TGTGCCAGCAGCCGCCGGACTAGCGGGACTAGCACAGATACGCAGTATTTT	CASSRRTSGTSTDTQYF	TRBD2	TRBJ2-3	17	NA	TRBV11-3
TGTGCCAGCAGTGCCCAAACTAGCGGGAGCACTCAAGAGACCCAGTACTTC	CASSAQTSGSTQETQYF	TRBD2	TRBJ2-5	17	NA	TRBV6-1
TGTGCCACCAGCAGAGCCAATGAAGAGACCCAGTACTTC	CATSRANEETQYF	NA	TRBJ2-5	13	NA	TRBV15
TGTGCCAGCAGTTTTCCCCGGACAGGGGGAGACTATGGCTACACCTTC	CASSFPRTGGDYGYTF	TRBD1	TRBJ1-2	16	NA	TRBV28
TGTGCCAGCAGCCCGGGGGGGCATGGTGAGCAGTTCTTC	CASSPGGHGEQFF	TRBD2	TRBJ2-1	13	NA	TRBV2
TGTGCCAGCAGCCAAGGGTCGTCGGCAAGCGGGAGAGGTTTCAATGAGCAGTTCTTC	CASSQGSSASGRGFNEQFF	TRBD2	TRBJ2-1	19	NA	TRBV3-1/TRBV3-2
TGTGCCAGCAGCCAACCGGCAGGGGGAGGATTCTACGAGCAGTACTTC	CASSQPAGGGFYEQYF	NA	TRBJ2-7	16	NA	TRBV4-2
TGTGCCAGCAGTGGACGGAGGAGAGTTGGCTACACCTTC	CASSGRRRVGYTF	NA	TRBJ1-2	13	NA	TRBV12-3/TRBV12-4
TGTGCCAGCAGTGAGCTTGCCGAGGGAGAGAATGAGCAGTTCTTC	CASSELAEGENEQFF	NA	TRBJ2-1	15	NA	TRBV2
TGCAGCGTTGAAGATTCGGGCGCAGGGAACTATGGCTACACCTTC	CSVEDSGAGNYGYTF	NA	TRBJ1-2	15	NA	TRBV29-1
TGTGCCAGCAGTTTTATGCGGGGGACCACCGAGCAGTTCTTC	CASSFMRGTTEQFF	TRBD2	TRBJ2-1	14	NA	TRBV28
TGTGCTAGTGGTTTGGGACTGAACAATGAGCAGTTCTTC	CASGLGLNNEQFF	NA	TRBJ2-1	13	NA	TRBV12-5
TGTGCCACCAGCAGACCATCCAGCGGGGGAGGTTACGAGCAGTACTTC	CATSRPSSGGGYEQYF	TRBD2	TRBJ2-7	16	once	TRBV15
TGTGCCAGCTCACCACCGAGCCTCCCCTCCTACAATGAGCAGTTCTTC	CASSPPSLPSYNEQFF	NA	TRBJ2-1	16	once	TRBV18
TGTGCCAGCACTGGACAACGGGGGGATACGCAGTATTTT	CASTGQRGDTQYF	NA	TRBJ2-3	13	NA	TRBV7-2
TGCGCCAGCAGCCAAGAAAACGCAGGGTTCAAAAACATTCAGTACTTC	CASSQENAGFKNIQYF	NA	TRBJ2-4	16	NA	TRBV4-1
TGTGCCAGCAGTCTCCTTCAGGGGTACGAGCAGTACTTC	CASSLLQGYEQYF	NA	TRBJ2-7	13	NA	TRBV12-3/TRBV12-4
TGTGCCAGCAGTTTGACCGGGACTAGCGGGAGTTTTGTTTCCTACGAGCAGTACTTC	CASSLTGTSGSFVSYEQYF	TRBD2	TRBJ2-7	19	NA	TRBV27
TGTGCCAGCAGTTTAGCAGGGGGTCTTGATGGCTACACCTTC	CASSLAGGLDGYTF	TRBD1	TRBJ1-2	14	few	TRBV28
TGTGCCAGCTCACCCCCCAGAGGGCCTTCTACTGAAGCTTTCTTT	CASSPPRGPSTEAFF	NA	TRBJ1-1	15	NA	TRBV18
TGTGCCAGCGGGGCTCTACAACCGATGGAGCAGTTCTTC	CASGALQPMEQFF	NA	TRBJ2-1	13	NA	TRBV21-1
TGTGCCAGCAGTTACTCGACAGGGAGTAGTGAAAAACTGTTTTTT	CASSYSTGSSEKLFF	TRBD1	TRBJ1-4	15	NA	TRBV6-5
TGTGCCAGCAGCTCTCGGGGGGGCCGGCTCACTGAAGCTTTCTTT	CASSSRGGRLTEAFF	NA	TRBJ1-1	15	NA	TRBV7-9
TGTGCCAGTAGTGCACACCCCTTAAGAGCCAAAAACATTCAGTACTTC	CASSAHPLRAKNIQYF	NA	TRBJ2-4	16	NA	TRBV19
TGCAGCGTCCGGACAGGGCGGATCTCTGGCTACACCTTC	CSVRTGRISGYTF	TRBD1	TRBJ1-2	13	NA	TRBV29-1